Sequencing of this T cell receptor (beta chain) was carried out in a study of CD8+ T cells in alopecia areata. Study background: Each recipient was an approximately 7-10-week-old female C3H/HeJ mouse given skin from an approximately 6-12-month-old C3H/HeJ donor with spontaneous alopecia.

RNA, once extracted, was reverse transcribed into cDNA for use as the sequencing template. The method was immunoSEQ multiplex PCR; TCRdb's version includes in-frame clones alone and lacks a portion of them. The repertoire yields about 270,000 clones, none seen only once; the top ten contain approximately 1.2%. This clone was detected only a few times. Gene names follow the mouse nomenclature. The CDR3 goes on 4 residues after the read ends, and that part is filled in from the germline J gene. Germline V CDR1 and CDR2: FNHDT, SITEND (reference sequence). The CDR3 extends over 13 amino acids. Deletions cut 5 bases from V and 2 bases from J, with 10 bases between. CD4, CD8alpha, NKG2D, NKG2ACE and other markers guided sorting of pooled cutaneous lymph node cells.

The sample comprised CD4+ T cells sorted from a lymph node. The V and J genes are TRBV19 and TRBJ1-2; D may be TRBD1 (5 bases). This receptor was obtained from a C3H/HeJ mouse with alopecia areata. The strain is characterized by the MHC haplotype H2-k. Here the CDR3 reads CASRQAGNSDYTF. The DNA read from the CDR3 is TGTGCCAGCAGACAGGCAGGGAACTCC.